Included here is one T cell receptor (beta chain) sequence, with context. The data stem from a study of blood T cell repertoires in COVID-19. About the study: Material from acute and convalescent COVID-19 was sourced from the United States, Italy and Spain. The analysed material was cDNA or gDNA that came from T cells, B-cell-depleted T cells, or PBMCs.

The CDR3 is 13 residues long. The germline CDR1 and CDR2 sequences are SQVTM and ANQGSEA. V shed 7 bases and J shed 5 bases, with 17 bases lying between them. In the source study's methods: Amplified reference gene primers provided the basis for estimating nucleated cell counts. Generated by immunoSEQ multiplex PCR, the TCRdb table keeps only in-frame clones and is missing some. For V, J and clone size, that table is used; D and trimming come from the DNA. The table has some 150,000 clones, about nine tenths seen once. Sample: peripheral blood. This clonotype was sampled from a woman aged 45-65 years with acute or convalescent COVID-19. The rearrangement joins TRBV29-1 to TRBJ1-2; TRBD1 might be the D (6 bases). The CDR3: CSARVGAAYGYTF. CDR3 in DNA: TGCAGCGCCCGGGTGGGGGCAGCGTATGGCTACACCTTC.